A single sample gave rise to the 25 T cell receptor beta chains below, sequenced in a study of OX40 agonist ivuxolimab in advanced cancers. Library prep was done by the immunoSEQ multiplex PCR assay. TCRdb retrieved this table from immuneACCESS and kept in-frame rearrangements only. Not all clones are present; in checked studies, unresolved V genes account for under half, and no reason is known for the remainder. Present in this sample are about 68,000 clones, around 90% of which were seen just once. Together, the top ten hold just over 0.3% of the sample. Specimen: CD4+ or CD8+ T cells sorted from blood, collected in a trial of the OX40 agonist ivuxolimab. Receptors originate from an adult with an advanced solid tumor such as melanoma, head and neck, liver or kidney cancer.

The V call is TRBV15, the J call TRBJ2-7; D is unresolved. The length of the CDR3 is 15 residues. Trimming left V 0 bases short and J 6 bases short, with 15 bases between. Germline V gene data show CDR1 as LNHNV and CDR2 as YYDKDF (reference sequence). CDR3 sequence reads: CATSREDGLGIEQYF. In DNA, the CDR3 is TGTGCCACCAGCAGAGAGGATGGTTTGGGGATCGAGCAGTACTTC.

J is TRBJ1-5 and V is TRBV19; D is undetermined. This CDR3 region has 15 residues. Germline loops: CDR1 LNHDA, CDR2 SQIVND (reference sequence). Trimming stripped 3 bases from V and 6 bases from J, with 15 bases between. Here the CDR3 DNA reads TGTGCCAGTAGTATCTCCCGGGAGCCAGTTCAGCCCCAGCATTTT. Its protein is CASSISREPVQPQHF.

DNA of the CDR3: TGTGCCAGCTCAGGGGACACCAGAAGTGGCTACACCTTC. Translated, it gives CASSGDTRSGYTF. This chain links TRBV18 with TRBJ1-2; tentatively, D is TRBD1 (6 bases). V was shortened by 5 bases and J by 7 bases, with 14 bases between the two germline ends. CDR1 and CDR2 from the germline V gene are KGHSH and LQKENI. This CDR3 has 13 residues.

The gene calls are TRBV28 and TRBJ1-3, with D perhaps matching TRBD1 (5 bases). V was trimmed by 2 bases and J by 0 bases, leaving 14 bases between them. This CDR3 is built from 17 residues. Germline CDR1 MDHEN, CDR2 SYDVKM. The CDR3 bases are TGTGCCAGCAGTTTAGGGATCGGGGGAATCTCTGGAAACACCATATATTTT. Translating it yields CASSLGIGGISGNTIYF. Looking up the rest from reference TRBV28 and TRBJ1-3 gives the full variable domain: DVKVTQSSRYLVKRTGEKVFLECVQDMDHENMFWYRQDPGLGLRLIYFSYDVKMKEKGDIPEGYSVSREKKERFSLILESASTNQTSMYLCASSLGIGGISGNTIYFGEGSWLTVV.

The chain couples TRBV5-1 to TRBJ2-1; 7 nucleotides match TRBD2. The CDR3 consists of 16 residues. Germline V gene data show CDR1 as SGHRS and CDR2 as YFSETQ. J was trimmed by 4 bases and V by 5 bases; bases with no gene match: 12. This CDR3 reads CASRGGAGEGYNEQFF. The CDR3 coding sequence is TGCGCCAGCAGGGGAGGGGCGGGAGAAGGTTACAATGAGCAGTTCTTC.

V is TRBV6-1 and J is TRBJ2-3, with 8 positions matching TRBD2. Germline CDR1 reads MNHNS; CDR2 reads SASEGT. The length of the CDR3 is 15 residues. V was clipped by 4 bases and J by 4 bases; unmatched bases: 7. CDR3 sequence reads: CASSVDREGPDTQYF. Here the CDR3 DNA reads TGTGCCAGCAGTGTCGATCGGGAGGGTCCAGATACGCAGTATTTT.

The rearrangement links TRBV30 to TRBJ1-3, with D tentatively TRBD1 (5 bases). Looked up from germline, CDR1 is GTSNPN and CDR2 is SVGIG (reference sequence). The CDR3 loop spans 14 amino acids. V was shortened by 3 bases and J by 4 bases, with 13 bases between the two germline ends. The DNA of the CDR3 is TGTGCCTGGAGACAAAGCAGGGTGGGAAACACCATATATTTT. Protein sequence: CAWRQSRVGNTIYF.

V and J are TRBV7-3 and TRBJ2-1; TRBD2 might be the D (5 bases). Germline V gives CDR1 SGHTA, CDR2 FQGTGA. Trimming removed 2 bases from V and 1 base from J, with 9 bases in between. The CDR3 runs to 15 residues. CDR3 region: CASSLPSGSYNEQFF. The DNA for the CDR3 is TGTGCCAGCAGCTTACCTTCGGGGTCCTACAATGAGCAGTTCTTC.

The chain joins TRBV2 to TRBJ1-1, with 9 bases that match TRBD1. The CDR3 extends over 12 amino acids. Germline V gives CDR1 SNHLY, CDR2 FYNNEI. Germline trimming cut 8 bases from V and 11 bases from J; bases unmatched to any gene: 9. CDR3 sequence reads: CASLRDRVDAFF. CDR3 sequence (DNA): TGTGCCAGCCTCCGGGACAGGGTAGACGCTTTCTTT.

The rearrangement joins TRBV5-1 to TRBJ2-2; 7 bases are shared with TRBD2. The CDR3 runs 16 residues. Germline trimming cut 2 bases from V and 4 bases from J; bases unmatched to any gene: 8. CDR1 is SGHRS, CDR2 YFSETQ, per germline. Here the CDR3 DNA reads TGCGCCAGCAGCTTTGCGGGAGAGGAGTGCACCGGGGAGCTGTTTTTT. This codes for CASSFAGEECTGELFF. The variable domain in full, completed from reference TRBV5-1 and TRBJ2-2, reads KAGVTQTPRYLIKTRGQQVTLSCSPISGHRSVSWYQQTPGQGLQFLFEYFSETQRNKGNFPGRFSGRQFSNSRSEMNVSTLELGDSALYLCASSFAGEECTGELFFGEGSRLTVL.

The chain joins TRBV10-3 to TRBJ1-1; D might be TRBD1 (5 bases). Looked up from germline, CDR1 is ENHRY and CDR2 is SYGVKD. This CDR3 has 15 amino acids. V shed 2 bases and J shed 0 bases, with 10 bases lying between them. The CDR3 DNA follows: TGTGCCATCAGTGAGCTAGGGGAGATGAACACTGAAGCTTTCTTT. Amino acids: CAISELGEMNTEAFF.

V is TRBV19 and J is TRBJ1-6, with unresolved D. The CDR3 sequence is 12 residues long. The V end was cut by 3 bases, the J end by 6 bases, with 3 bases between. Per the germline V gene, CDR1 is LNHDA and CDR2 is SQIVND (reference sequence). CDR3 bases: TGTGCCAGTAGTATTCTTAATTCACCCCTCCACTTT. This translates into CASSILNSPLHF.

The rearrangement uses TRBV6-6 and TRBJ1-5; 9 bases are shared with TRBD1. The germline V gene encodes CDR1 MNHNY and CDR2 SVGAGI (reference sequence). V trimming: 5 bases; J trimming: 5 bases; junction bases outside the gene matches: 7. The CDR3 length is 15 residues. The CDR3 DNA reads TGTGCCAGCAGTACTCACCGGACAGGGGATCAGCCCCAGCATTTT. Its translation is CASSTHRTGDQPQHF.

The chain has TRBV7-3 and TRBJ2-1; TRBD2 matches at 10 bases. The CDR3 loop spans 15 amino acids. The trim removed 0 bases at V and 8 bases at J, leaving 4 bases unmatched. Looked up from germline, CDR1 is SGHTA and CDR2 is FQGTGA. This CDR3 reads CASSLTEGTSDEQFF. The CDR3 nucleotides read TGTGCCAGCAGCTTAACCGAAGGGACTAGCGATGAGCAGTTCTTC.

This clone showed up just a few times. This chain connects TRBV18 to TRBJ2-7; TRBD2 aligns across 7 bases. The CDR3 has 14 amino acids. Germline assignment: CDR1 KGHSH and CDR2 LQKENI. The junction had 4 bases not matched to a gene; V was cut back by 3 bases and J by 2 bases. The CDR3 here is CASSPGGGPYEQYF. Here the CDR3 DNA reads TGTGCCAGCTCACCGGGGGGGGGTCCCTACGAGCAGTACTTC. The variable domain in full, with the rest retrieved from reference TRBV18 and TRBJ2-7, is NAGVMQNPRHLVRRRGQEARLRCSPMKGHSHVYWYRQLPEEGLKFMVYLQKENIIDESGMPKERFSAEFPKEGPSILRIQQVVRGDSAAYFCASSPGGGPYEQYFGPGTRLTVT.

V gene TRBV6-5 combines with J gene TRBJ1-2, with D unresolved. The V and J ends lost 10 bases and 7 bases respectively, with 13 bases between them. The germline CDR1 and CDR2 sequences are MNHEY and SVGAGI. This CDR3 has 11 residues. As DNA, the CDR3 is TGTGCCACCCTCAAGGCGGCTGGCTACACCTTC. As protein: CATLKAAGYTF.

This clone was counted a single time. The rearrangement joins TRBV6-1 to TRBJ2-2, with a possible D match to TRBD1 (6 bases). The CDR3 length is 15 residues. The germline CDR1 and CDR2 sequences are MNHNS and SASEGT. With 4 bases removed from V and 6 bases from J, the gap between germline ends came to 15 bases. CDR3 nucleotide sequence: TGTGCCAGCAGTGTGAACCGAAAGGGGGCCGGGGAGCTGTTTTTT. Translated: CASSVNRKGAGELFF.

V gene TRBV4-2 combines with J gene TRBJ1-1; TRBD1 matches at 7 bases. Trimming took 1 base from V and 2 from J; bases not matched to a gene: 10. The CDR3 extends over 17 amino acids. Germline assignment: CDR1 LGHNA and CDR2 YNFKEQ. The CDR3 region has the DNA TGTGCCAGCAGCCAAGTCGCAAGAGGACAGGTCAACACTGAAGCTTTCTTT. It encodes CASSQVARGQVNTEAFF.

This CDR3 is CASSLDYGTGELFF. CDR3 in DNA: TGTGCCAGCAGCTTAGATTATGGCACCGGGGAGCTGTTTTTT. The chain employs TRBV11-2 and TRBJ2-2; D remains ambiguous. Trimming took 0 bases from V and 4 from J, leaving 6 bases between them. The CDR3 consists of 14 residues. In germline, CDR1 is SGHAT, CDR2 FQNNGV.

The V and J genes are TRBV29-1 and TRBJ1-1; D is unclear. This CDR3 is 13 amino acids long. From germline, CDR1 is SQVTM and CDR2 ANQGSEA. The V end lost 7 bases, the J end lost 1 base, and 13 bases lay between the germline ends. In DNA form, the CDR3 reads TGCAGCGCCGGGCGTGGAACGAACACTGAAGCTTTCTTT. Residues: CSAGRGTNTEAFF. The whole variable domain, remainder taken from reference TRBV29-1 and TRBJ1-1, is SAVISQKPSRDICQRGTSLTIQCQVDSQVTMMFWYRQQPGQSLTLIATANQGSEATYESGFVIDKFPISRPNLTFSTLTVSNMSPEDSSIYLCSAGRGTNTEAFFGQGTRLTVV.

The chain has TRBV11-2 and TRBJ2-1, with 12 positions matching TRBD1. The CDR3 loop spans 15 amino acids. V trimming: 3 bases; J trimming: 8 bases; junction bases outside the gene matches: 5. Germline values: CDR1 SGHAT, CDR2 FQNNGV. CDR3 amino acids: CASSFTGTGGDEQFF. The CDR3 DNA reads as TGTGCCAGCAGCTTCACCGGGACAGGGGGCGATGAGCAGTTCTTC.

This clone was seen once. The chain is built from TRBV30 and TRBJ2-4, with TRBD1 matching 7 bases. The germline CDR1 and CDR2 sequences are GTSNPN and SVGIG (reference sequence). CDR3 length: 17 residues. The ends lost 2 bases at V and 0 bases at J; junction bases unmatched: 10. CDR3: CAWSKPTGDVAKNIQYF. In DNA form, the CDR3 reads TGTGCCTGGAGTAAACCCACAGGGGATGTAGCCAAAAACATTCAGTACTTC. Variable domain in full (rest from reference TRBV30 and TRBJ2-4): SQTIHQWPATLVQPVGSPLSLECTVEGTSNPNLYWYRQAAGRGLQLLFYSVGIGQISSEVPQNLSASRPQDRQFILSSKKLLLSDSGFYLCAWSKPTGDVAKNIQYFGAGTRLSVL.

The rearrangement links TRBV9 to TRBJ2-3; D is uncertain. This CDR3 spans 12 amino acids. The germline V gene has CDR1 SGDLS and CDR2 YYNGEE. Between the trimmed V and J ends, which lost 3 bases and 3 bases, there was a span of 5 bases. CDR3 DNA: TGTGCCAGCAGCGCCCATACAGATACGCAGTATTTT. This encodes CASSAHTDTQYF.

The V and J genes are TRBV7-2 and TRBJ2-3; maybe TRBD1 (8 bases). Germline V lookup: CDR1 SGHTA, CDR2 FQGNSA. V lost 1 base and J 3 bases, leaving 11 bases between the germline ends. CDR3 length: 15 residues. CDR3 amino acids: CASSLDRGGTDTQYF. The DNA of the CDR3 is TGTGCCAGCAGCTTAGACAGGGGGGGGACAGATACGCAGTATTTT.

In DNA, the CDR3 is TGTGCCAGCAGCTTTCATTCCTCCAACACCGGGGAGCTGTTTTTT. It specifies CASSFHSSNTGELFF. The chain carries TRBV7-8 and TRBJ2-2; D is unclear. The CDR3 is 15 residues long. Germline CDR1 and CDR2: SGHVS and FQNEAQ. V dropped 3 bases and J dropped 2 bases, with 10 bases sitting between them.